A selection of T cell receptor beta chains follows, all from one sample in a study of T cell responses to AZD1222 COVID-19 vaccine. Here immunoSEQ multiplex PCR was the method, and the copy in TCRdb shows in-frame clones only, minus some. The data contain about 94,000 clones, 85% to 90% of them singletons. The sequences come from peripheral blood, collected on day 0 of AZD1222 vaccination. These receptors originate from an adult in good health. CDR3s include the opening cysteine and the closing phenylalanine or tryptophan. Fields, in order: J gene, V gene, D gene, CDR3 protein, CDR3 DNA. D genes are given only for firm matches.

j_gene: TRBJ1-5; v_gene: TRBV5-1; d_gene: TRBD1; CDR3aa: CASSYRGEGNQPQHF; CDR3nt: TGCGCCAGCAGTTACAGGGGAGAGGGCAATCAGCCCCAGCATTTT
j_gene: TRBJ2-7; v_gene: TRBV5-1; d_gene: NA; CDR3aa: CASHSSAGTNEQYF; CDR3nt: TGCGCCAGCCACAGCTCGGCGGGGACCAACGAGCAGTACTTC
j_gene: TRBJ1-1; v_gene: TRBV7-3; d_gene: NA; CDR3aa: CASSLGGTMNTEAFF; CDR3nt: TGTGCCAGCAGCTTAGGGGGAACTATGAACACTGAAGCTTTCTTT
j_gene: TRBJ2-7; v_gene: TRBV7-9; d_gene: TRBD1; CDR3aa: CASSLRTGYLHEQYF; CDR3nt: TGTGCCAGCAGCTTACGGACAGGGTATCTCCACGAGCAGTACTTC
j_gene: TRBJ1-6; v_gene: TRBV2; d_gene: NA; CDR3aa: CASSESAFSSPLHF; CDR3nt: TGTGCCAGCAGTGAATCGGCGTTTAGTTCACCCCTCCACTTT
j_gene: TRBJ1-4; v_gene: TRBV7-2; d_gene: NA; CDR3aa: CASSLGTGTGRRKLFF; CDR3nt: TGTGCCAGCAGCTTAGGGACGGGGACTGGGAGGAGAAAACTGTTTTTT
j_gene: TRBJ1-5; v_gene: TRBV2; d_gene: TRBD1; CDR3aa: CASSVGTGRVYNQPQHF; CDR3nt: TGTGCCAGCAGTGTGGGGACAGGGAGGGTTTACAATCAGCCCCAGCATTTT
j_gene: TRBJ1-1; v_gene: TRBV7-9; d_gene: NA; CDR3aa: CASSLGKNTEAFF; CDR3nt: TGTGCCAGCAGCTTAGGTAAGAACACTGAAGCTTTCTTT
j_gene: TRBJ1-5; v_gene: TRBV6-4; d_gene: NA; CDR3aa: CASSEGSNQPQHF; CDR3nt: TGTGCCAGCAGTGAAGGGAGCAATCAGCCCCAGCATTTT
j_gene: TRBJ1-6; v_gene: TRBV14; d_gene: NA; CDR3aa: CASSQAQGYNSPLHF; CDR3nt: TGTGCCAGCAGCCAAGCCCAGGGTTATAATTCACCCCTCCACTTT
j_gene: TRBJ1-2; v_gene: TRBV10-3; d_gene: NA; CDR3aa: CAIAGDPHGYTF; CDR3nt: TGTGCCATCGCAGGGGACCCTCATGGCTACACCTTC
j_gene: TRBJ1-4; v_gene: TRBV5-5; d_gene: NA; CDR3aa: CASSLGPATNEKLFF; CDR3nt: TGTGCCAGCAGCTTGGGCCCCGCAACTAATGAAAAACTGTTTTTT